The 9 T cell receptor beta chains listed next were all sequenced from one sample in a study of glioma-infiltrating T cells. TCR alpha and beta CDR3 regions were amplified from RNA using iRepertoire nested multiplex PCR. TCRdb recomputed calls from the multiplex PCR reads with MiXCR, one row per CDR3 protein. This repertoire shows 400,000 or so distinct CDR3 sequences, roughly two fifths found once; its top ten account for around 12%. The sequenced sample consisted of glioma tissue, nonneoplastic brain tissue, or PBMCs (not recorded which). These receptors came from a human donor with low-grade glioma or glioblastoma, undergoing nonglioma brain surgery, or in good health (not recorded which).

The chain uses TRBV20-1 and TRBJ2-7; D ambiguous. CDR3 length: 15 amino acids. Per the germline V gene, CDR1 is DFQATT and CDR2 is SNEGSKA (reference sequence). Trimming cost V 5 bases and J 2 bases, with 19 bases left between them. The CDR3 is CSAPPPPKGTYEQYF. The CDR3, as DNA: TGCAGTGCTCCCCCCCCGCCAAAAGGGACCTACGAGCAGTACTTC.

The rearrangement uses TRBV7-2 and TRBJ1-2; D uncertain. CDR1 is SGHTA and CDR2 is FQGNSA in the germline V gene. The ends were cut back, 1 base at V and 0 bases at J, with 9 bases in the middle. The CDR3 extends over 15 amino acids. The CDR3: CASSLGCTANYGYTF. The CDR3 bases are TGTGCCAGCAGCTTAGGGTGCACAGCTAACTATGGCTACACCTTC.

This clonotype was observed a few times. The gene calls are TRBV27 and TRBJ2-6; D is ambiguous. The ends were cut back, 8 bases at V and 4 bases at J, with 9 bases in the middle. Per the germline V gene, CDR1 is MNHEY and CDR2 is SMNVEV (reference sequence). This CDR3 contains 13 residues. CDR3: CASSVGGANVLTF. The CDR3 DNA reads as TGTGCCAGCTCAGTTGGGGGGGCCAACGTCCTGACTTTC. Together with reference TRBV27 and TRBJ2-6, the CDR3 gives the full variable domain: EAQVTQNPRYLITVTGKKLTVTCSQNMNHEYMSWYRQDPGLGLRQIYYSMNVEVTDKGDVPEGYKVSRKEKRNFPLILESPSPNQTSLYFCASSVGGANVLTFGAGSRLTVL.

Remarks on this clonotype: A much more abundant neighbour one base away suggests this may be a read error. The chain couples TRBV15 to TRBJ2-1; 9 positions agree with TRBD2. Germline trimming cut 1 base from V and 6 bases from J; bases unmatched to any gene: 16. There are 19 residues in the CDR3. The V gene's germline CDR1 is LNHNV and CDR2 YYDKDF (reference sequence). The CDR3 protein is CATSRAGGRASGIGNEQFF. CDR3 DNA sequence: TGTGCCACCAGCAGAGCTGGGGGACGGGCTAGCGGGATCGGCAATGAGCAGTTCTTC.

This chain uses TRBV12-3 or TRBV12-4 with TRBJ2-1; 8 positions match TRBD1. The CDR3 is 17 residues long. J was trimmed by 2 bases and V by 3 bases; bases with no gene match: 9. CDR3 amino acids: CASSFGGQELAYNEQFF. CDR3 DNA: TGTGCCAGCAGTTTCGGGGGACAGGAGCTCGCCTACAATGAGCAGTTCTTC.

The table lists this clonotype with many counts. The chain recombines TRBV27 with TRBJ1-5, with a weak D call TRBD1 (6 bases). The CDR3 extends over 17 amino acids. V gave up 4 bases and J gave up 0 bases, with 16 bases separating them. Looked up from germline, CDR1 is MNHEY and CDR2 is SMNVEV (reference sequence). In nucleotides, the CDR3 is TGTGCCAGCAGTTCCTTGGGGACACTTTATAGCAATCAGCCCCAGCATTTT. It is translated as CASSSLGTLYSNQPQHF.

The sample holds a few counts of this clonotype. The chain combines TRBV4-1 with TRBJ2-2; 7 bases map to TRBD2. Looked up from germline, CDR1 is MGHRA and CDR2 is YSYEKL. After removal of 4 bases from V and 4 bases from J, the junction contained 6 bases not matched to a gene. This CDR3 spans 15 amino acids. CDR3 DNA sequence: TGCGCCAGCAGCCCGCTAGCGGTTAGCACCGGGGAGCTGTTTTTT. Translation: CASSPLAVSTGELFF.

This chain uses TRBV18 with TRBJ1-6; TRBD1 matches at 8 bases. Per germline, CDR1 KGHSH and CDR2 LQKENI. J gave up 8 bases and V 6 bases, and 6 bases lay outside the gene matches. The CDR3 is made up of 14 amino acids. CDR3: CASSPDRAYSPLHF. The CDR3 DNA follows: TGTGCCAGCTCCCCGGACAGGGCTTATTCACCCCTCCACTTT.

The rearrangement joins TRBV3-1 to TRBJ2-3, with D unclear. The CDR3 totals 18 residues. Germline V lookup: CDR1 LGHDT, CDR2 YNNKEL (reference sequence). Trimming pared 2 bases from V and 2 bases from J, leaving 20 bases between. This CDR3 reads CASSQSRSVRLVTDTQYF. The CDR3 nucleotides read TGTGCCAGCAGCCAATCCCGAAGTGTAAGACTTGTCACAGATACGCAGTATTTT.